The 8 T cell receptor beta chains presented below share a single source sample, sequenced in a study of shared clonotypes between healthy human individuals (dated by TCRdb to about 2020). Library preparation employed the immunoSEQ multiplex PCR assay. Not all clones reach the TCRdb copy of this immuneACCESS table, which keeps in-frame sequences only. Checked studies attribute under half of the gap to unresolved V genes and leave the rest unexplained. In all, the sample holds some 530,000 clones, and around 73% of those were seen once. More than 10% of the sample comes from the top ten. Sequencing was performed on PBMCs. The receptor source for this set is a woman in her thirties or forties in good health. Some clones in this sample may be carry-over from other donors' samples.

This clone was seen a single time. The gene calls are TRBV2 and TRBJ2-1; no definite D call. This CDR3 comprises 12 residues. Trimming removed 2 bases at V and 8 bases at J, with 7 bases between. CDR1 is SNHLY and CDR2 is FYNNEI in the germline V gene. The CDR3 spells CASSELRDEQFF. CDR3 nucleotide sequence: TGTGCCAGCAGTGAATTGCGCGATGAGCAGTTCTTC.

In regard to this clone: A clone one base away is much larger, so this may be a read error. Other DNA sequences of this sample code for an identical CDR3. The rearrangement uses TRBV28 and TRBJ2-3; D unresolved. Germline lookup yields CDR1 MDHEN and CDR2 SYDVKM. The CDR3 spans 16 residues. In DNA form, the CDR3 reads TGCGCCAGCAGTTTTAAGGTTCTTTCCCACACAGATACGCAGTATTTT. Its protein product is CASSFKVLSHTDTQYF.

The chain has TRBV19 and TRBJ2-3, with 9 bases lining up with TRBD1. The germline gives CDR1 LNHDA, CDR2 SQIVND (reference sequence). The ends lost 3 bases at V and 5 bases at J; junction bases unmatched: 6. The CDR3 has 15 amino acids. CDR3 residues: CASSMDRGELDTQYF. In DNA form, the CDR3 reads TGTGCCAGTAGTATGGACAGGGGAGAGTTAGATACGCAGTATTTT.

The CDR3 sequence is CASSNSLALMEVGELFF. CDR3 nucleotide sequence: TGTGCCAGCAGCAATAGTCTAGCGCTCATGGAGGTCGGGGAGCTGTTTTTT. This sequence joins TRBV21-1 and TRBJ2-2; TRBD2, the D gene given by the table, was not confirmed from the DNA. TRBV21-1 constitutes a pseudogene. The CDR3 totals 17 residues.

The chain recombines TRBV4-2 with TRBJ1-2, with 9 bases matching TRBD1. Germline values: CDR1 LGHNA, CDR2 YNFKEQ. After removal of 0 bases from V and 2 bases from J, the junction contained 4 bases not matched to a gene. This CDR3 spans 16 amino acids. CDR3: CASSQDWDRENYGYTF. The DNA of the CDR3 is TGTGCCAGCAGCCAAGATTGGGACAGGGAGAACTATGGCTACACCTTC.

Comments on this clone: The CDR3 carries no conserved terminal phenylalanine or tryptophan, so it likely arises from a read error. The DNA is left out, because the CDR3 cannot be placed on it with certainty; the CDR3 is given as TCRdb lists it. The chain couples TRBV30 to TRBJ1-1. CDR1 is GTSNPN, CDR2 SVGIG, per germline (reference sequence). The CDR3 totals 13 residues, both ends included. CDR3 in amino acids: CAWMRGPYLGLSR.

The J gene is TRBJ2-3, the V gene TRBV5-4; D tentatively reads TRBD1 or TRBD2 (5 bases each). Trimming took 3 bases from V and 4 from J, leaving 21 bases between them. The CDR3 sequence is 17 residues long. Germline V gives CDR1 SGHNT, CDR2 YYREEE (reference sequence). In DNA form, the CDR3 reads TGTGCCAGCAGCTCGTCACCGGGACCACGAGTCCCAGATACGCAGTATTTT. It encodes CASSSSPGPRVPDTQYF.

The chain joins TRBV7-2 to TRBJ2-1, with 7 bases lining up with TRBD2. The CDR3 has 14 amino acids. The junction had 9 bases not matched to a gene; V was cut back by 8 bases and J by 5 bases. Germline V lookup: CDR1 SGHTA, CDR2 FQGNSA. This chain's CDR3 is CASRTTGGNNEQFF. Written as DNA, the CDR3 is TGTGCCAGCCGTACAACGGGGGGAAACAATGAGCAGTTCTTC.